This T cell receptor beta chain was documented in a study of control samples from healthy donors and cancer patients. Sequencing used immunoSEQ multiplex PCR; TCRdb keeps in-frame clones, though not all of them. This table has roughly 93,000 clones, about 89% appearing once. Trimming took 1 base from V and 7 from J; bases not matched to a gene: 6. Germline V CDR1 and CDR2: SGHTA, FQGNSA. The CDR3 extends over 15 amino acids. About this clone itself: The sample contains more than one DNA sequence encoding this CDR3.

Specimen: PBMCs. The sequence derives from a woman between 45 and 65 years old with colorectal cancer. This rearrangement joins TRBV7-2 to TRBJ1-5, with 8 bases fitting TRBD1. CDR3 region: CASSLGQGAGQPQHF. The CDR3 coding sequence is TGTGCCAGCAGCTTAGGGCAGGGGGCGGGGCAGCCCCAGCATTTT.